This TCR beta chain was recovered during a study of T cell responses to AZD1222 COVID-19 vaccine. This clone was seen just once. The antigen is undetermined. Germline CDR1 reads PRHDT; CDR2 reads FYEKMQ (reference sequence). J gave up 2 bases and V 0 bases, and 1 base lay outside the gene matches. This CDR3 is built from 15 residues. Profiling relied on immunoSEQ multiplex PCR, and the TCRdb table lists in-frame clones only, not all of them. The sample carries 150,000 to 200,000 clones, roughly 92% recorded once. Study-level results: Close to half of all spike-specific TCRs reportedly target regions of the variants that are unmutated. The sample set comprised mostly white British donors with more females, and clonal diversity was possibly underestimated. After two AZD1222 doses, spike-specific TCR breadth and depth rose versus day 0. Distributed over spike, vaccine-associated CD4 TCRs predominated at 160-218 and 743-854.

This clonotype was sampled from an adult who received the AZD1222 COVID-19 vaccine. The rearrangement links TRBV13 to TRBJ1-5; 7 bases agree with TRBD1. The specimen comprised peripheral blood, sampled 28 days after the second AZD1222 dose. CDR3: CASSLGGGGNQPQHF. The CDR3 DNA reads TGTGCCAGCAGCTTAGGAGGGGGCGGCAATCAGCCCCAGCATTTT.